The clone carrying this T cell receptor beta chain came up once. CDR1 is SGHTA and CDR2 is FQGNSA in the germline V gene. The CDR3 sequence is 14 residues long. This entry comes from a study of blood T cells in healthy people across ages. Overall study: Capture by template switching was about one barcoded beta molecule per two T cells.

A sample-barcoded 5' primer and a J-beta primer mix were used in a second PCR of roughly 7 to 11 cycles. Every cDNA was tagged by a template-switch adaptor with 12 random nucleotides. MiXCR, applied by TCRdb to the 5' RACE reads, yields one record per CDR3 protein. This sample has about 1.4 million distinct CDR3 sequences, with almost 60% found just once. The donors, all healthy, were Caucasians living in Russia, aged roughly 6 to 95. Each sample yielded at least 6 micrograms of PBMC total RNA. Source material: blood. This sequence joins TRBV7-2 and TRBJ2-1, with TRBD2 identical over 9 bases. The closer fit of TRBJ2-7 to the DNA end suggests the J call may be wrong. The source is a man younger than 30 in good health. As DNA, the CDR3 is TGTGCCAGCAGCTTAGTAGCGGGAGAACGGGAGCAGTACTTC. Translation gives CASSLVAGEREQYF.